Listed here are 9 T cell receptor beta chains from one sample, sequenced in a study of T cell repertoires in cytomegalovirus infection. TCRdb passed the reads through MiXCR, listing each CDR3 protein once. Here the sample spans approximately 990,000 distinct CDR3 sequences, roughly 30% being singletons. For these TCRs, the target antigens are not known. Sequenced here: cultured CD8+ T cells from PBMCs, sampled from culture after CMV antigen stimulation. These receptors all come from a human donor in good health (CMV status not recorded). Some clones in this sample may be carry-over from other donors' samples.

This sequence joins TRBV10-3 and TRBJ1-2; tentative D call: TRBD1 (5 bases). Germline V gene sequence: CDR1 ENHRY, CDR2 SYGVKD. Trimming took 8 bases from V and 5 from J, leaving 12 bases between them. The CDR3 is 12 amino acids. DNA for the CDR3: TGTGCCATCCCCGGCGGGGGGTATGGCTACACCTTC. The encoded protein is CAIPGGGYGYTF.

In this sample, this clonotype turned up a few times. This chain uses TRBV6-5 with TRBJ1-1; perhaps TRBD1 as D (5 bases). This CDR3 region has 15 residues. CDR1 is MNHEY, CDR2 SVGAGI, per germline. Deletions cut 3 bases from V and 1 base from J, with 12 bases between. The CDR3 region is CASSYLGAPNTEAFF. CDR3 nucleotide sequence: TGTGCCAGCAGTTATCTCGGGGCCCCGAACACTGAAGCTTTCTTT.

This clonotype was seen ten or more times. This chain's CDR3 is CASSFTGDTGELFF. The CDR3 bases are TGTGCCAGCAGTTTCACAGGGGACACCGGGGAGCTGTTTTTT. V is TRBV12-3 or TRBV12-4 and J is TRBJ2-2, with 7 bases matching TRBD1. The CDR3 spans 14 residues. Trimming cost V 3 bases and J 3 bases; bases outside gene matches: 1.

This clonotype was seen at least ten times. The rearrangement links TRBV19 to TRBJ1-1; a weak D match, TRBD1 (5 bases). The CDR3 has 14 amino acids. V dropped 3 bases and J dropped 0 bases, with 8 bases sitting between them. Germline CDR1 LNHDA, CDR2 SQIVND (reference sequence). CDR3 amino acids: CASSILGVNTEAFF. The CDR3 DNA sequence: TGTGCCAGTAGTATTCTGGGGGTGAACACTGAAGCTTTCTTT.

The sample holds a few counts of this clonotype. The chain couples TRBV28 to TRBJ2-3, with D unclear. Germline CDR1 reads MDHEN; CDR2 reads SYDVKM. The ends were cut back, 1 base at V and 6 bases at J, with 14 bases in the middle. The CDR3 is 15 residues long. This chain's CDR3 is CASSLSNGMADTQYF. The CDR3, as DNA: TGTGCCAGCAGTTTATCCAACGGAATGGCGGATACGCAGTATTTT.

The chain carries TRBV20-1 and TRBJ2-7; unclear D gene. The V gene lost 0 bases and the J gene lost 2 bases, with 8 bases spanning the gap. Germline CDR1 DFQATT, CDR2 SNEGSKA (reference sequence). The CDR3 spans 13 residues. The CDR3 nucleotides are TGCAGTGCTAGAGATGACCGAACCTACGAGCAGTACGTC. This sequence encodes CSARDDRTYEQYV.

The V gene is TRBV4-1, the J gene TRBJ1-1; TRBD1 matches 7 bases. Germline V gene sequence: CDR1 MGHRA, CDR2 YSYEKL. The CDR3 totals 16 residues. Unmatched junction bases numbered 6, after V lost 1 base and J lost 1 base. DNA for the CDR3: TGCGCCAGCAGCCAAGGTGGAGGGACAGAGAACACTGAAGCTTTCTTT. This codes for CASSQGGGTENTEAFF.

V is TRBV19 and J is TRBJ1-5, with D maybe TRBD1 (6 bases). V was cut by 8 bases and J by 7 bases, with 9 bases left in between. The CDR3 has 11 amino acids. Per germline, CDR1 LNHDA and CDR2 SQIVND (reference sequence). CDR3 residues: CASGGQQPQHF. The CDR3 DNA reads as TGTGCCAGTGGTGGACAGCAGCCCCAGCATTTT. The full variable domain, rest sourced from reference TRBV19 and TRBJ1-5, is DGGITQSPKYLFRKEGQNVTLSCEQNLNHDAMYWYRQDPGQGLRLIYYSQIVNDFQKGDIAEGYSVSREKKESFPLTVTSAQKNPTAFYLCASGGQQPQHFGDGTRLSIL.

In its sample, this clonotype was seen many times. The chain combines TRBV7-9 with TRBJ2-1; TRBD2 agrees at 9 bases. The length of the CDR3 is 16 residues. After removal of 5 bases from V and 4 bases from J, the junction contained 9 bases not matched to a gene. Germline V CDR1 and CDR2: SEHNR, FQNEAQ (reference sequence). CDR3 amino acids: CASSPTLAGNYNEQFF. The CDR3 region has the DNA TGTGCCAGCAGCCCCACCCTAGCGGGGAATTACAATGAGCAGTTCTTC.